One and the same sample provided the 22 T cell receptor beta chains below, sequenced in a study of T cells in localized non-small cell lung cancer. The repertoire was sequenced with immunoSEQ multiplex PCR; TCRdb's copy has only in-frame clones and lacks some. This sample has tens of thousands of clones, with about 91% found just once. Sequencing was performed on peripheral blood, taken before any cancer treatment. Every receptor here comes from a female donor older than 55 with stage I lung adenocarcinoma.

In its sample, this clone ranks as large (0.1 to 1%). CDR3 DNA: TGTGCCAGCACCTTGGACTACACCGGGGAGCTGTTTTTT. Its protein product is CASTLDYTGELFF. The chain has TRBV2 and TRBJ2-2, with D perhaps TRBD2 (5 bases). The V end lost 7 bases, the J end lost 3 bases, and 9 bases lay between the germline ends. In germline, CDR1 is SNHLY, CDR2 FYNNEI. The CDR3 extends over 13 amino acids.

The V and J genes are TRBV19 and TRBJ1-5, with D unclear. V lost 10 bases and J 0 bases, leaving 13 bases between the germline ends. This CDR3 has 14 residues. Germline CDR1 reads LNHDA; CDR2 reads SQIVND (reference sequence). Here the CDR3 DNA reads TGTGCCACTGAGGTTAGCCATAGCAATCAGCCCCAGCATTTT. Protein product: CATEVSHSNQPQHF.

The rearrangement links TRBV6-5 to TRBJ1-1, with unresolved D. Germline lookup yields CDR1 MNHEY and CDR2 SVGAGI. V was clipped by 4 bases and J by 6 bases, with 12 bases between them. CDR3 length equals 13 residues. In DNA form, the CDR3 reads TGTGCCAGCAGTTCCGTATTCGGGGCTGAAGCTTTCTTT. It encodes CASSSVFGAEAFF.

V gene TRBV30 combines with J gene TRBJ2-7, with a weak D call TRBD1 (5 bases). Germline loops: CDR1 GTSNPN, CDR2 SVGIG (reference sequence). V lost 3 bases, J lost 3 bases, and 9 bases lay in between. This CDR3 is 12 amino acids long. The CDR3 nucleotides are TGTGCCTGGAGGGTCGACAGCTACGAGCAGTACTTC. Translating gives CAWRVDSYEQYF.

This rearrangement joins TRBV5-5 to TRBJ1-5; a weak D match, TRBD1 (6 bases). V lost 5 bases to trimming and J lost 6 bases, with 12 bases between them. The V gene's germline CDR1 is SGHKS and CDR2 YYEKEE (reference sequence). The CDR3 is 13 amino acids. The CDR3 coding sequence is TGTGCCAGCAGTCTAAGGACAGTTCAGCCCCAGCATTTT. Translating it yields CASSLRTVQPQHF.

The rearrangement uses TRBV7-9 and TRBJ2-6; unclear D gene. The CDR3 has 15 amino acids. Germline V gene data show CDR1 as SEHNR and CDR2 as FQNEAQ (reference sequence). With 5 bases removed from V and 0 bases from J, the gap between germline ends came to 8 bases. The CDR3 nucleotides are TGTGCCAGCAGCCCCGCGAACTCTGGGGCCAACGTCCTGACTTTC. Its protein product is CASSPANSGANVLTF.

The chain recombines TRBV2 with TRBJ1-4, with TRBD1 matching over 9 bases. This CDR3 region has 15 residues. V trimming: 6 bases; J trimming: 8 bases; junction bases outside the gene matches: 10. Germline lookup yields CDR1 SNHLY and CDR2 FYNNEI. CDR3 DNA sequence: TGTGCCAGCAGAGATCGGGACAGGGCAGGAGAAAAACTGTTTTTT. Translation: CASRDRDRAGEKLFF.

Here the CDR3 DNA reads TGTGCCAGCAGCGTGGACAGGGCAACAGATACGCAGTATTTT. The encoded protein is CASSVDRATDTQYF. This chain uses TRBV9 with TRBJ2-3, with TRBD1 matching over 8 bases. The CDR3 consists of 14 residues. Germline V CDR1 and CDR2: SGDLS, YYNGEE. V gave up 2 bases and J gave up 3 bases; unmatched junction bases: 2.

V gene TRBV27 combines with J gene TRBJ2-1; 7 positions match TRBD1. The germline gives CDR1 MNHEY, CDR2 SMNVEV (reference sequence). The CDR3 runs 15 residues. V lost 6 bases to trimming and J lost 3 bases; unmatched junction nucleotides: 8. For the CDR3, the DNA is TGTGCCAGCAGCCTAATAGGGGGCAACTACAATGAGCAGTTCTTC. Amino acids: CASSLIGGNYNEQFF.

The V and J genes are TRBV5-6 and TRBJ2-5; the D is unclear. From germline, CDR1 is SGHDT and CDR2 YYEEEE. The CDR3 covers 15 residues. V was trimmed by 0 bases and J by 0 bases, leaving 9 bases between them. CDR3 coding DNA: TGTGCCAGCAGCTTGGACAGTGGCCACCAAGAGACCCAGTACTTC. Its translation: CASSLDSGHQETQYF.

This rearrangement joins TRBV15 to TRBJ2-7; TRBD1 might be the D (5 bases). V was pared by 1 base and J by 4 bases, with 23 bases between. Per germline, CDR1 LNHNV and CDR2 YYDKDF (reference sequence). The CDR3 has 18 residues. The CDR3 DNA follows: TGTGCCACCAGCAGAGCACCCATCAGGGATCGATTTTCATACGAGCAGTACTTC. Translated: CATSRAPIRDRFSYEQYF.

This clone was detected only once. The chain links TRBV7-9 to TRBJ1-6, with D perhaps matching TRBD1 (6 bases). The CDR3 consists of 14 residues. Germline loops: CDR1 SEHNR, CDR2 FQNEAQ (reference sequence). V lost 1 base to trimming and J lost 9 bases, with 10 bases between them. The CDR3 sequence: CASSLGGRTSPLHF. CDR3 nucleotides: TGTGCCAGCAGCTTAGGGGGGCGAACTTCACCCCTCCACTTT.

The V gene is TRBV28, the J gene TRBJ1-1; 9 bases are shared with TRBD1. CDR1 is MDHEN and CDR2 is SYDVKM in the germline V gene. V was pared by 6 bases and J by 5 bases, with 1 base of the junction left unmatched. The CDR3 has 12 residues. CDR3 in DNA: TGTGCCAGCAGACAGGGGGCAACTGAAGCTTTCTTT. Encoded protein: CASRQGATEAFF.

The genes are TRBV21-1 and TRBJ1-1. TRBV21-1 constitutes a pseudogene. This CDR3 comprises 18 residues. The CDR3 region has the DNA TGTGCCAGCAGCAAAGACGGAACGGGCGGGGGAGCGGGCACTGAAGCTTTCTTT. This translates into CASSKDGTGGGAGTEAFF.

V and J are TRBV19 and TRBJ1-2, with D hard to call. Trimming took off 3 bases at V and 5 bases at J, with 7 bases between the two ends. This CDR3 has 12 residues. Germline V CDR1 and CDR2: LNHDA, SQIVND (reference sequence). Here the CDR3 reads CASSMKSYGYTF. The DNA of the CDR3 is TGTGCCAGTAGTATGAAATCATATGGCTACACCTTC.

This clone was detected a few times. The chain carries TRBV30 and TRBJ1-1; D possibly corresponds to TRBD1 (5 bases). Germline CDR1 is GTSNPN and CDR2 is SVGIG (reference sequence). This CDR3 comprises 13 residues. The V end was cut by 5 bases, the J end by 8 bases, with 18 bases between. DNA for the CDR3: TGTGCCTGGCACATCTCAGGTGCAGGGGAAGCTTTCTTT. This translates into CAWHISGAGEAFF.

This chain joins TRBV5-1 and TRBJ2-1; the D is unclear. Trimming cost V 1 base and J 2 bases, with 4 bases left between them. Germline V gene sequence: CDR1 SGHRS, CDR2 YFSETQ. The CDR3 is made up of 13 amino acids. The CDR3 region has the DNA TGCGCCAGCAGCTTGTCGGCCTACAATGAGCAGTTCTTC. This codes for CASSLSAYNEQFF.

This chain uses TRBV7-3 with TRBJ2-7; D is possibly TRBD1 (5 bases). V lost 5 bases and J 2 bases, leaving 13 bases between the germline ends. The CDR3 consists of 14 residues. Germline loops: CDR1 SGHTA, CDR2 FQGTGA. The DNA for the CDR3 is TGTGCCAGCAGCGGTCAGGGTGGCACCTACGAGCAGTACTTC. Translating gives CASSGQGGTYEQYF.

The CDR3 region is CASSPPGRGSSGYTF. CDR3 sequence (DNA): TGTGCCAGCAGTCCCCCGGGGCGGGGATCGTCTGGCTACACCTTC. The chain employs TRBV6-5 and TRBJ1-2; D perhaps matches TRBD1 (5 bases). V lost 5 bases, J lost 7 bases, and 20 bases lay in between. Germline V gene data show CDR1 as MNHEY and CDR2 as SVGAGI. The CDR3 is made up of 15 amino acids.

V usage is TRBV9 and J usage is TRBJ1-2, with D perhaps matching TRBD1 (6 bases). The CDR3 totals 13 residues. V was clipped by 4 bases and J by 3 bases, with 10 bases between them. The V gene's germline CDR1 is SGDLS and CDR2 YYNGEE. The CDR3 nucleotides are TGTGCCAGCAGCACGACAGGAGACTATGGCTACACCTTC. As protein: CASSTTGDYGYTF.

This clone has more than one count but fewer than ten. The V and J genes are TRBV2 and TRBJ2-2; 9 nucleotides match TRBD1. This CDR3 region has 17 residues. The germline gives CDR1 SNHLY, CDR2 FYNNEI. V shed 0 bases, J shed 3 bases, and the junction held 5 bases outside the gene matches. CDR3 protein: CASSEASGTGYTGELFF. The CDR3, as DNA: TGTGCCAGCAGTGAAGCTTCCGGGACAGGGTACACCGGGGAGCTGTTTTTT. Looking up the rest from reference TRBV2 and TRBJ2-2 gives the full variable domain: EPEVTQTPSHQVTQMGQEVILRCVPISNHLYFYWYRQILGQKVEFLVSFYNNEISEKSEIFDDQFSVERPDGSNFTLKIRSTKLEDSAMYFCASSEASGTGYTGELFFGEGSRLTVL.

The chain joins TRBV5-1 to TRBJ2-5; D is possibly TRBD1 (6 bases). The V gene's germline CDR1 is SGHRS and CDR2 YFSETQ. This CDR3 comprises 14 residues. The ends were cut back, 2 bases at V and 4 bases at J, with 12 bases in the middle. The CDR3 bases are TGCGCCAGCAGCTTTACAGGGCAAAGAGAGACCCAGTACTTC. Residues: CASSFTGQRETQYF.